Listed below are T cell receptor beta chains from one sample, sequenced in a study of blood T cell repertoires in COVID-19. Profiled with immunoSEQ multiplex PCR; TCRdb holds only in-frame clones, not every one. The top ten hold roughly 8% of the sample, which has about 83,000 clones, 70% to 90% seen once. Sequencing was performed on peripheral blood. The receptor source for this set is an elderly man with active or convalescent COVID-19. Both conserved end residues are trimmed from each CDR3. Fields, in order: J gene, D gene, V gene, CDR3 protein. The D gene is left open where the match is weak.

j_call: TRBJ1-5; d_call: NA; v_call: TRBV5-1; cdr3_aa: ASSPGTLNQPQH
j_call: TRBJ2-1; d_call: NA; v_call: TRBV29-1; cdr3_aa: SVEPGGVSYNEQF
j_call: TRBJ1-1; d_call: NA; v_call: TRBV12-3/TRBV12-4; cdr3_aa: ASSSIANTEAF
j_call: TRBJ2-2; d_call: TRBD1; v_call: TRBV3-1/TRBV3-2; cdr3_aa: ASSFRQGTGELF
j_call: TRBJ2-4; d_call: NA; v_call: TRBV2; cdr3_aa: ASSELFSTSWGAKNIQY
j_call: TRBJ2-3; d_call: NA; v_call: TRBV7-9; cdr3_aa: ASSPPFWRRDTQY
j_call: TRBJ2-5; d_call: TRBD2; v_call: TRBV28; cdr3_aa: ASSLGTSWEGETQY
j_call: TRBJ2-5; d_call: NA; v_call: TRBV28; cdr3_aa: ASRRGEETQY
j_call: TRBJ2-3; d_call: NA; v_call: TRBV7-9; cdr3_aa: ASSPGGVGTDTQY
j_call: TRBJ1-2; d_call: NA; v_call: TRBV2; cdr3_aa: ASSVMRADANYGYT
j_call: TRBJ2-3; d_call: TRBD2; v_call: TRBV5-4; cdr3_aa: ASSSGTSGGASTDTQY
j_call: TRBJ1-4; d_call: TRBD1; v_call: TRBV28; cdr3_aa: ASSFDRASEKLF
j_call: TRBJ2-5; d_call: TRBD1; v_call: TRBV24-1; cdr3_aa: ATSEAGQGASETQY
j_call: TRBJ1-2; d_call: NA; v_call: TRBV24-1; cdr3_aa: ATSAGRDYGYT
j_call: TRBJ2-5; d_call: TRBD1; v_call: TRBV2; cdr3_aa: ASRTDRGLRETQY
j_call: TRBJ1-1; d_call: TRBD1; v_call: TRBV29-1; cdr3_aa: SVERTGAPEAF
j_call: TRBJ2-2; d_call: TRBD2; v_call: TRBV5-1; cdr3_aa: ASSPGLARNGELF
j_call: TRBJ1-4; d_call: NA; v_call: TRBV28; cdr3_aa: ASSFSGPGLATNEKLF
j_call: TRBJ2-3; d_call: NA; v_call: TRBV5-1; cdr3_aa: ASSVTGYASTDTQY
j_call: TRBJ1-6; d_call: NA; v_call: TRBV11-2; cdr3_aa: ASTFRVQNSPLH
j_call: TRBJ2-3; d_call: NA; v_call: TRBV2; cdr3_aa: ASRQITDTQY
j_call: TRBJ1-4; d_call: TRBD1; v_call: TRBV19; cdr3_aa: ASSSGQDNEKLF
j_call: TRBJ2-3; d_call: NA; v_call: TRBV5-1; cdr3_aa: ASSPQTTLTDTQY
j_call: TRBJ1-1; d_call: NA; v_call: TRBV12-3/TRBV12-4; cdr3_aa: ASSLPQKTEAF
j_call: TRBJ2-5; d_call: TRBD2; v_call: TRBV11-2; cdr3_aa: ASSLTSGGGETQY
j_call: TRBJ1-4; d_call: TRBD1; v_call: TRBV11-2; cdr3_aa: ASSPDPGQLNEKLF
j_call: TRBJ2-1; d_call: TRBD2; v_call: TRBV24-1; cdr3_aa: ATSDAGLAGRDEQF
j_call: TRBJ2-3; d_call: TRBD1; v_call: TRBV7-9; cdr3_aa: ASTNNRGLGDTQY
j_call: TRBJ1-3; d_call: TRBD1; v_call: TRBV19; cdr3_aa: ASSRGTGPFSGNTIY
j_call: TRBJ2-5; d_call: TRBD1; v_call: TRBV18; cdr3_aa: ASSPFGRGRETQY
j_call: TRBJ2-2; d_call: NA; v_call: TRBV3-1/TRBV3-2; cdr3_aa: ASSQLSGSTGELF
j_call: TRBJ2-3; d_call: NA; v_call: TRBV19; cdr3_aa: ASSPDYLRTDTQY
j_call: TRBJ1-4; d_call: NA; v_call: TRBV19; cdr3_aa: ASRGGGVSEKLF
j_call: TRBJ2-2; d_call: TRBD1; v_call: TRBV2; cdr3_aa: ASSPTGVDTGELF
j_call: TRBJ1-2; d_call: NA; v_call: TRBV28; cdr3_aa: AMSGGLDYGYT
j_call: TRBJ2-1; d_call: NA; v_call: TRBV19; cdr3_aa: ACQQTSSYNEQF
j_call: TRBJ2-3; d_call: TRBD2; v_call: TRBV5-1; cdr3_aa: ASSLLASGGAVADTQY
j_call: TRBJ2-1; d_call: TRBD1; v_call: TRBV6-5; cdr3_aa: ASSYHRGASYNEQF
j_call: TRBJ2-1; d_call: TRBD2; v_call: TRBV11-3; cdr3_aa: ASSSPAASGRSRGGEQF
j_call: TRBJ1-4; d_call: NA; v_call: TRBV3-1/TRBV3-2; cdr3_aa: ASSQLTASNEKLF
j_call: TRBJ2-5; d_call: NA; v_call: TRBV3-1/TRBV3-2; cdr3_aa: ASSQEAVQETQY
j_call: TRBJ2-5; d_call: TRBD2; v_call: TRBV7-9; cdr3_aa: ASSFGLAGVGETQY
j_call: TRBJ2-2; d_call: NA; v_call: TRBV25-1; cdr3_aa: ASSQGPDTGELF
j_call: TRBJ1-2; d_call: NA; v_call: TRBV6-6; cdr3_aa: ASTTPGQRKSAGYT
j_call: TRBJ1-4; d_call: NA; v_call: TRBV19; cdr3_aa: ASSPQGFREKLF
j_call: TRBJ2-3; d_call: TRBD2; v_call: TRBV5-6; cdr3_aa: ASSLRTSGFTDTQY
j_call: TRBJ1-6; d_call: NA; v_call: TRBV5-1; cdr3_aa: ASSLESPGISSPLH
j_call: TRBJ2-2; d_call: NA; v_call: TRBV3-1/TRBV3-2; cdr3_aa: ASSQRTAGRELF
j_call: TRBJ2-3; d_call: TRBD2; v_call: TRBV4-2; cdr3_aa: ASSRRLAGGQGTTDTQY
j_call: TRBJ1-1; d_call: NA; v_call: TRBV27; cdr3_aa: ASSKSRDTEAF
j_call: TRBJ1-3; d_call: NA; v_call: TRBV6-5; cdr3_aa: ASSLGGYSGNTIY
j_call: TRBJ1-2; d_call: NA; v_call: TRBV2; cdr3_aa: ASSEKSRRTSPFNGYT
j_call: TRBJ2-3; d_call: NA; v_call: TRBV27; cdr3_aa: ASSPILPTRGSLDTQY
j_call: TRBJ1-1; d_call: NA; v_call: TRBV19; cdr3_aa: ASSIPPENTEAF
j_call: TRBJ1-5; d_call: NA; v_call: TRBV19; cdr3_aa: ASSHRGASQPQH
j_call: TRBJ2-2; d_call: NA; v_call: TRBV7-3; cdr3_aa: ASSLDSLPGELF
j_call: TRBJ1-1; d_call: NA; v_call: TRBV2; cdr3_aa: ASRPGHPNTEAF
j_call: TRBJ1-5; d_call: TRBD1; v_call: TRBV18; cdr3_aa: ASSGQGTQH
j_call: TRBJ1-6; d_call: TRBD1; v_call: TRBV14; cdr3_aa: ASSQVVGGGSPLH
j_call: TRBJ1-2; d_call: NA; v_call: TRBV3-1/TRBV3-2; cdr3_aa: ASSRAAGHYGYT